The source of this T cell receptor (beta chain) is a study of blood T cell repertoires in COVID-19. Repertoires were generated with immunoSEQ multiplex PCR, while TCRdb's copy carries only in-frame clones and drops some. The sample lists approximately 260,000 clones, approximately 85% occurring once. In its sample, this clone was seen a few times. Germline V gives CDR1 SQVTM, CDR2 ANQGSEA. The CDR3 sequence is 14 residues long. J was trimmed by 5 bases and V by 7 bases; bases with no gene match: 13. This rearrangement joins TRBV29-1 to TRBJ2-5; TRBD1 matches 7 bases. Sequencing was done on a sample of peripheral blood. The clonotype was recovered from a woman in her 70s with acute or convalescent COVID-19. The DNA for the CDR3 is TGCAGCGCGTTCCGAGGGGGCCCCCGGGAGACCCAGTACTTC. It codes for CSAFRGGPRETQYF.